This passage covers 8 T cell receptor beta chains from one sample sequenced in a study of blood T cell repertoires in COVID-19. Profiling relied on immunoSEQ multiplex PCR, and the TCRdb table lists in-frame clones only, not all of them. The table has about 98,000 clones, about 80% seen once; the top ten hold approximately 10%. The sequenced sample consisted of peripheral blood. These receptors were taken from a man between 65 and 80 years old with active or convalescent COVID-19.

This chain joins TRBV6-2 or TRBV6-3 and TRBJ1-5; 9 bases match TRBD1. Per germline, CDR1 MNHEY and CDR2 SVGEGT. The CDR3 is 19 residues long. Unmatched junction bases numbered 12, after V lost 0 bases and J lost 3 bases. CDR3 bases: TGTGCCAGCAGTTACTCGCGGGACAGGGACCTCACGAACAATCAGCCCCAGCATTTT. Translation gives CASSYSRDRDLTNNQPQHF.

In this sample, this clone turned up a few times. DNA of the CDR3: TGCGCCAGCAGCTTGTCCGGTGAAAAACTGTTTTTT. Amino acid sequence: CASSLSGEKLFF. V and J are TRBV5-1 and TRBJ1-4; the D is unclear. V gave up 1 base and J gave up 7 bases, with 5 bases separating them. The V gene's germline CDR1 is SGHRS and CDR2 YFSETQ. The CDR3 runs to 12 residues.

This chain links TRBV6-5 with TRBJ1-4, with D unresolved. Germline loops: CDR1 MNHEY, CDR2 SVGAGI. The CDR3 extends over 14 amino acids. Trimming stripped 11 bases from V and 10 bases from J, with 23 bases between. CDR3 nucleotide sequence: TGTGCCTGCTCGGGAGTTCGCCATGAAGGAAAACTGTTTTTT. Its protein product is CACSGVRHEGKLFF.

CDR3: CASSYSYGLGEAFF. The CDR3 DNA reads TGTGCCAGCAGTTACTCGTACGGGTTAGGTGAAGCTTTCTTT. V gene TRBV6-5 combines with J gene TRBJ1-1; D is unclear. The germline V gene has CDR1 MNHEY and CDR2 SVGAGI. Trimming left V 0 bases short and J 7 bases short, with 12 bases between. The CDR3 has 14 residues.

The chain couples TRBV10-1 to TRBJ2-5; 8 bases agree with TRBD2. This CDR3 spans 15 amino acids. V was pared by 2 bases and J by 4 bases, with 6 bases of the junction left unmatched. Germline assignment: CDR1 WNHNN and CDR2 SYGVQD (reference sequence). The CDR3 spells CASSELAGGRETQYF. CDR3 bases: TGCGCCAGCAGTGAGCTGGCGGGGGGCCGAGAGACCCAGTACTTC.

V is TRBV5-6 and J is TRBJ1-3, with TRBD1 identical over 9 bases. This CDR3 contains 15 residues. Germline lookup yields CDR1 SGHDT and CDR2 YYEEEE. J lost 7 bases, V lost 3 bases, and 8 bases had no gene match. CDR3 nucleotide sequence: TGTGCCAGCAGCTCACCCGGGACAGGGAAGAACACCATATATTTT. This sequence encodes CASSSPGTGKNTIYF. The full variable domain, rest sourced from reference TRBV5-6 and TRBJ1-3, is DAGVTQSPTHLIKTRGQQVTLRCSPKSGHDTVSWYQQALGQGPQFIFQYYEEEERQRGNFPDRFSGHQFPNYSSELNVNALLLGDSALYLCASSSPGTGKNTIYFGEGSWLTVV.

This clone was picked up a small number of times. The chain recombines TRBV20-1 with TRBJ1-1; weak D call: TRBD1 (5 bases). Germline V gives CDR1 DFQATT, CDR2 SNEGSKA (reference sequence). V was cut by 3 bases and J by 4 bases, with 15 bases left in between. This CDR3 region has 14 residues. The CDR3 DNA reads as TGCAGTGCTAGTGCTCGGGGGGGAAGCACTGAAGCTTTCTTT. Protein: CSASARGGSTEAFF.

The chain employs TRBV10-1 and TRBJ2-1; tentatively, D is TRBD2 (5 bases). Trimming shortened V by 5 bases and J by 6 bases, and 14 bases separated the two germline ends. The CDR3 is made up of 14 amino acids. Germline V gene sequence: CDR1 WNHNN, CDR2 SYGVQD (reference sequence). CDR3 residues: CASSLPLEGNEQFF. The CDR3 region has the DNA TGCGCCAGCAGTTTACCCCTCGAGGGCAATGAGCAGTTCTTC.